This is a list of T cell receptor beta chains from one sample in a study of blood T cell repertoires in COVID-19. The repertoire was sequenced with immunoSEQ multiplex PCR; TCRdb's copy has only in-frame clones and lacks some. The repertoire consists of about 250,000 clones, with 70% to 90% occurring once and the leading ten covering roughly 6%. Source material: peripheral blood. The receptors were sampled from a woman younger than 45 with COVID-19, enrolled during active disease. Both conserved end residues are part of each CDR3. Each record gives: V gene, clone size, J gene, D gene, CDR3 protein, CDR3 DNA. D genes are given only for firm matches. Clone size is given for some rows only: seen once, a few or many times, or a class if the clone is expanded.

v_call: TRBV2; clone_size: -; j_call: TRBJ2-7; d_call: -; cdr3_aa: CASSPYPPSGGGANYEQYF; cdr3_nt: TGTGCCAGCAGCCCCTACCCCCCCTCCGGTGGGGGGGCTAACTACGAGCAGTACTTC
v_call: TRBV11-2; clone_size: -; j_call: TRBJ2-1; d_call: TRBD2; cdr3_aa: CASSLEFAGGHNEQFF; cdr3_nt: TGTGCCAGCAGCTTAGAGTTTGCGGGGGGCCACAATGAGCAGTTCTTC
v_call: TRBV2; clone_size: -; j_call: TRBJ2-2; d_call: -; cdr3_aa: CASSGGPNTGELFF; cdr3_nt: TGTGCCAGCAGCGGAGGACCGAACACCGGGGAGCTGTTTTTT
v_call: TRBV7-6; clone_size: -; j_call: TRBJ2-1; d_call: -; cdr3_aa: CASSLNGKVGEQFF; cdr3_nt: TGTGCCAGCAGCTTAAACGGGAAGGTTGGTGAGCAGTTCTTC
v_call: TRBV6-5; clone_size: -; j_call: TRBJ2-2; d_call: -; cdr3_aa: CASSYRQGRGELFF; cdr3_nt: TGTGCCAGCAGTTACCGGCAGGGAAGGGGGGAGCTGTTTTTT
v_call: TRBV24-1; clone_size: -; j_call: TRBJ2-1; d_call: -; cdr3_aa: CATSDTRDSLNEQFF; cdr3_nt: TGTGCCACCAGTGATACCCGAGACAGTCTCAATGAGCAGTTCTTC
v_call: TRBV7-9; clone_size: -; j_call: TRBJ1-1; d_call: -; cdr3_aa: CASSFSSDTEAFF; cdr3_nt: TGTGCCAGCAGCTTTAGTTCGGACACTGAAGCTTTCTTT
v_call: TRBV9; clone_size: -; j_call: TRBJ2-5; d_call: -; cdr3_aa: CASSVGGSYRETQYF; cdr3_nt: TGTGCCAGCAGCGTAGGCGGGTCCTACCGAGAGACCCAGTACTTC
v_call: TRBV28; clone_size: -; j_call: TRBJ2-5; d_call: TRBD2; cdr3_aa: CASRMWLAELGTQYF; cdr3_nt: TGTGCCAGCAGGATGTGGCTAGCGGAACTTGGGACCCAGTACTTC
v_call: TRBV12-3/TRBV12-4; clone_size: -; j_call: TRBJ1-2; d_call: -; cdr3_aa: CASSRQEFGYTF; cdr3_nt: TGTGCCAGCAGTAGGCAGGAATTTGGCTACACCTTC
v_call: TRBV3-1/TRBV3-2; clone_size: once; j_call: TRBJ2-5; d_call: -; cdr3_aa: CATGGETQYF; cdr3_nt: TGTGCCACAGGCGGGGAGACCCAGTACTTC
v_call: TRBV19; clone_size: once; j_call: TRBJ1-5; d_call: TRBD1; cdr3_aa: CASSTEQGLWQPQHF; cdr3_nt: TGTGCCAGTAGTACCGAACAGGGGTTGTGGCAGCCCCAGCATTTT
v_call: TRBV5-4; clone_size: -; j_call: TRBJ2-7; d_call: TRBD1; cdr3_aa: CASSPRQGIYEQYF; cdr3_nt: TGTGCCAGCAGCCCCCGACAGGGAATCTACGAGCAGTACTTC
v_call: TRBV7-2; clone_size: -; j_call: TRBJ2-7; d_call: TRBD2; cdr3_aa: CASSLDSGGAPYEQYF; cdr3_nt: TGTGCCAGCAGCTTAGATAGCGGGGGGGCCCCCTACGAGCAGTACTTC
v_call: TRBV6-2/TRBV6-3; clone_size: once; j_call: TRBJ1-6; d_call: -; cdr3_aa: CASSPSRSPLHF; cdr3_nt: TGTGCCAGCAGTCCCTCCAGATCACCCCTCCACTTT
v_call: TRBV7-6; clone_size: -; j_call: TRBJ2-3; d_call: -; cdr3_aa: CASSLALSGVTDTQYF; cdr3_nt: TGTGCCAGCAGCTTAGCTCTTTCAGGGGTTACAGATACGCAGTATTTT